This is a list of T cell receptor beta chains from one sample in a study of shared clonotypes between healthy human individuals. Libraries were prepared by immunoSEQ multiplex PCR; TCRdb keeps only in-frame clonotypes and omits some of them. The sample gives about 490,000 clones, approximately 80% of which show up once; around 13% is in the top ten. Sequencing was performed on PBMCs. The receptors were gathered from a woman aged 40 to 55 in good health. Some clones in this sample may be carry-over from other donors' samples. The CDR3 runs from the conserved cysteine through the conserved F or W. Each record gives: J gene, V gene, CDR3 length, D gene, clone size, CDR3 protein, CDR3 DNA. D genes are given only for firm matches. Rows give clone size only sometimes, using once, few, many, or a class for an expanded clone.

TRBJ2-1 TRBV4-2 16 TRBD2 NA CASSQDFGSGRLEQFF TGTGCCAGCAGCCAAGATTTCGGTAGCGGGAGGCTTGAGCAGTTCTTC
TRBJ2-2 TRBV9 13 NA NA CASSPRTTGELFF TGTGCCAGCAGCCCCCGAACCACCGGGGAGCTGTTTTTT
TRBJ1-4 TRBV19 13 NA NA CASSTSGTHLLFF TGTGCCAGTAGTACCTCCGGGACTCACCTTCTGTTTTTT
TRBJ2-1 TRBV5-1 15 TRBD2 NA CASSWLAGNSNEQFF TGCGCCAGCAGCTGGCTAGCGGGGAACTCAAATGAGCAGTTCTTC
TRBJ2-2 TRBV30 15 TRBD2 NA CAWSGLAGNTGELFF TGTGCCTGGAGCGGACTAGCGGGGAACACCGGGGAGCTGTTTTTT
TRBJ2-2 TRBV6-1 15 TRBD1 once CASTGTGGVTGELFF TGTGCCAGCACCGGGACAGGGGGCGTTACCGGGGAGCTGTTTTTT
TRBJ2-5 TRBV2 14 NA few CASSERAAQETQYF TGTGCCAGCAGTGAAAGGGCAGCCCAAGAGACCCAGTACTTC
TRBJ1-2 TRBV7-3 19 NA NA CASSLFDHTDRLANYGYTF TGTGCCAGCAGCTTATTCGACCACACAGACAGGTTAGCTAACTATGGCTACACCTTC
TRBJ2-2 TRBV5-1 17 TRBD2 NA CASSLALLAAFTGELFF TGCGCCAGCAGCTTGGCGCTACTAGCGGCCTTCACCGGGGAGCTGTTTTTT
TRBJ1-2 TRBV5-1 15 TRBD1 NA CASSLSTGSDYGYTF TGCGCCAGCAGCCTATCGACAGGGTCAGACTATGGCTACACCTTC
TRBJ2-5 TRBV2 13 TRBD2 NA CASRSGTGETQYF TGTGCCAGCCGTAGCGGGACTGGGGAGACCCAGTACTTC
TRBJ2-7 TRBV5-5 13 NA NA CASSLGASYEQYF TGTGCCAGCAGCTTGGGTGCTTCCTACGAGCAGTACTTC
TRBJ2-3 TRBV11-3 14 TRBD2 once CASSPSGRTDTQYF TGTGCCAGCAGCCCTAGCGGGAGAACAGATACGCAGTATTTT
TRBJ2-7 TRBV5-1 15 NA NA CASSSDRSSHYEQYF TGCGCCAGCAGCTCAGACAGGTCATCGCACTACGAGCAGTACTTC
TRBJ1-5 TRBV28 13 NA NA CASTPFGDQPQHF TGTGCCAGCACCCCCTTTGGGGATCAGCCCCAGCATTTT
TRBJ2-7 TRBV5-6 12 NA NA CASSSPWGEQYF TGTGCCAGCAGCTCTCCTTGGGGGGAGCAGTACTTC
TRBJ1-1 TRBV18 13 NA NA CASSPRLGAEAFF TGTGCCAGCTCACCACGGCTAGGGGCTGAAGCTTTCTTT
TRBJ2-5 TRBV10-1 15 TRBD1 NA CASSDYRGRRETQYF TGCGCCAGCAGTGACTACAGGGGCCGCCGAGAGACCCAGTACTTC
TRBJ2-2 TRBV28 15 TRBD1 few CASTWGTGITGELFF TGTGCCAGCACCTGGGGGACAGGGATCACCGGGGAGCTGTTTTTT
TRBJ2-1 TRBV2 15 NA NA CASSVPGGLDNEQFF TGTGCCAGCAGTGTCCCAGGGGGGCTCGACAATGAGCAGTTCTTC
TRBJ1-2 TRBV30 14 TRBD1 NA CAWNQGQSTLGYTF TGTGCCTGGAACCAGGGACAGTCGACCTTGGGCTACACCTTC
TRBJ2-6 TRBV2 14 NA few CASSTASGANVLTF TGTGCCAGCAGCACGGCCTCTGGGGCCAACGTCCTGACTTTC
TRBJ1-5 TRBV30 14 TRBD1 few CACETGAADQPQHF TGTGCCTGCGAGACAGGGGCGGCGGATCAGCCCCAGCATTTT
TRBJ1-1 TRBV7-8 14 NA NA CASSLGGLATEAFF TGTGCCAGCAGCTTAGGAGGGCTGGCGACTGAAGCTTTCTTT
TRBJ2-2 TRBV29-1 14 NA NA CGTKAATNTGELFF TGCGGAACTAAGGCGGCTACTAACACCGGGGAGCTGTTTTTT
TRBJ2-2 TRBV4-1 17 TRBD1 NA CASSQPLQGSNTGELFF TGCGCCAGCAGCCAGCCGTTACAGGGGTCGAACACCGGGGAGCTGTTTTTT
TRBJ2-1 TRBV9 15 TRBD2 NA CASSVRPGGLNEQFF TGTGCCAGCAGCGTGAGGCCCGGGGGGTTAAATGAGCAGTTCTTC
TRBJ2-3 TRBV28 15 TRBD2 NA CASSQTSGSTDTQYF TGTGCCAGCAGCCAGACTAGCGGGAGTACAGATACGCAGTATTTT
TRBJ1-1 TRBV5-1 14 NA NA CASSFDSQNTEAFF TGCGCCAGCAGCTTCGACAGTCAGAACACTGAAGCTTTCTTT
TRBJ1-5 TRBV28 15 NA NA CASSAPAGKGQPQHF TGTGCCAGCAGTGCGCCCGCCGGGAAGGGTCAGCCCCAGCATTTT
TRBJ1-4 TRBV9 15 NA NA CASSVGHTTNEKLFF TGTGCCAGCAGCGTAGGACATACAACTAATGAAAAACTGTTTTTT
TRBJ2-3 TRBV10-1 13 NA NA CASSESGTDTQYF TGCGCCAGCAGTGAATCAGGAACAGATACGCAGTATTTT
TRBJ2-4 TRBV19 14 NA few CASSSPGDKNIQYF TGTGCCAGTTCGTCGCCCGGAGACAAAAACATTCAGTACTTC
TRBJ2-3 TRBV19 13 NA NA CASSIDIPDTQYF TGTGCCAGTAGTATTGATATCCCAGATACGCAGTATTTT
TRBJ2-1 TRBV9 13 NA NA CASSDQPWNEQFF TGTGCCAGCAGCGACCAGCCATGGAATGAGCAGTTCTTC
TRBJ2-1 TRBV27 14 NA few CASVRLQGGNEQFF TGTGCCAGCGTACGTCTGCAGGGCGGCAATGAGCAGTTCTTC
TRBJ1-5 TRBV10-1 16 NA NA CASSENRTLGYQPQHF TGCGCCAGCAGTGAAAATAGAACCCTGGGCTATCAGCCCCAGCATTTT
TRBJ2-7 TRBV11-1 15 NA NA CASSPSGRVTHEQYF TGTGCCAGCAGCCCTTCGGGCAGGGTAACCCACGAGCAGTACTTC
TRBJ1-1 TRBV9 11 TRBD1 NA CASSGTGQAFF TGTGCCAGCAGCGGGACAGGCCAGGCTTTCTTT
TRBJ2-7 TRBV10-3 13 NA NA CAIKRSADYEQYF TGTGCCATCAAACGATCCGCGGACTACGAGCAGTACTTC
TRBJ2-5 TRBV4-1 16 TRBD2 NA CASSPYGTSGSGTQYF TGCGCCAGCAGCCCCTACGGGACTAGCGGGAGCGGGACCCAGTACTTC
TRBJ1-1 TRBV10-3 13 NA few CAISGPTNTEAFF TGTGCCATCAGTGGGCCGACGAACACTGAAGCTTTCTTT
TRBJ1-2 TRBV11-2 15 NA once CASSLAPGQTYGYTF TGTGCCAGCAGCTTAGCCCCCGGACAGACCTATGGCTACACCTTC
TRBJ2-1 TRBV5-1 13 NA NA CASSLWSYNEQFF TGCGCCAGCAGCTTGTGGAGTTACAATGAGCAGTTCTTC
TRBJ1-4 TRBV5-1 15 NA few CASSRNPATNEKLFF TGCGCCAGCAGCAGAAACCCTGCAACTAATGAAAAACTGTTTTTT
TRBJ2-1 TRBV18 16 TRBD2 NA CASSRGTSGSRNEQFF TGTGCCAGCTCAAGAGGGACTAGCGGGAGTAGAAATGAGCAGTTCTTC
TRBJ2-1 TRBV5-4 16 TRBD2 NA CASSLVFTSGRNEQFF TGTGCCAGCAGCTTGGTTTTCACTAGCGGCAGGAATGAGCAGTTCTTC
TRBJ2-2 TRBV5-4 17 TRBD2 NA CASSLGLAGVRTGELFF TGTGCCAGCAGCTTGGGTCTAGCGGGAGTAAGGACCGGGGAGCTGTTTTTT
TRBJ1-4 TRBV27 14 TRBD1 NA CASRPWDRNEKLFF TGTGCCAGCAGACCTTGGGACAGAAATGAAAAACTGTTTTTT
TRBJ2-5 TRBV10-2 13 NA NA CASSDSRQETQYF TGCGCCAGCAGTGACAGCCGACAAGAGACCCAGTACTTC
TRBJ2-1 TRBV2 17 TRBD1 NA CASRGQGKMEAYNEQFF TGTGCCAGCAGGGGACAGGGGAAAATGGAAGCCTACAATGAGCAGTTCTTC
TRBJ2-1 TRBV9 18 NA NA CASSVGIEILGKHNEQFF TGTGCCAGCAGCGTAGGAATTGAAATCCTGGGGAAACACAATGAGCAGTTCTTC
TRBJ1-4 TRBV5-6 15 NA NA CASSLWRKGNEKLFF TGTGCCAGCAGCTTGTGGCGGAAAGGGAATGAAAAACTGTTTTTT
TRBJ2-4 TRBV10-3 17 TRBD1 NA CAISEGHRGLAKNIQYF TGTGCCATCAGTGAGGGACACAGGGGGCTAGCCAAAAACATTCAGTACTTC
TRBJ1-5 TRBV4-1 16 NA many CASSQDGGWSNQPQHF TGCGCCAGCAGCCAAGATGGAGGTTGGAGCAATCAGCCCCAGCATTTT
TRBJ1-4 TRBV19 15 TRBD1 once CASSGLGTGNEKLFF TGTGCCAGTAGCGGCCTTGGGACAGGGAACGAAAAACTGTTTTTT
TRBJ1-2 TRBV7-2 17 NA NA CASSPSSWAGDNYGYTF TGTGCCAGCAGCCCCTCGAGTTGGGCAGGGGATAACTATGGCTACACCTTC
TRBJ2-5 TRBV2 12 NA few CASTPSTETQYF TGTGCCAGCACACCTAGTACAGAGACCCAGTACTTC